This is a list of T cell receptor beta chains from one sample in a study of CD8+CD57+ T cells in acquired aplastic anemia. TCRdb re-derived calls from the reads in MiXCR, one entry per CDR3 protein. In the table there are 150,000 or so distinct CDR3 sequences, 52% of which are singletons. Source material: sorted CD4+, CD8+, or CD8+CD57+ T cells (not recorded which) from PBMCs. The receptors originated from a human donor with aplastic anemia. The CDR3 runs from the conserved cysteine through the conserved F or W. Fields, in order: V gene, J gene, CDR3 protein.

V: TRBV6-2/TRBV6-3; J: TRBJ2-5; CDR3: CASSRTSGGEETQYF
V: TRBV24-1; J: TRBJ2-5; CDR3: CADLAGGKETQYF
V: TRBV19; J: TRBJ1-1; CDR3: CASSVGTVNTEAFF
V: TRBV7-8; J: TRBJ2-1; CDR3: CASSLAGTPYNEQFF
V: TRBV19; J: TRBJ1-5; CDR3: CASSNQGQPQHF
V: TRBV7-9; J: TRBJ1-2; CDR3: CASSLGGSYGYTF
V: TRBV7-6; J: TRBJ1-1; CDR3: CASSPGAGTEAFF
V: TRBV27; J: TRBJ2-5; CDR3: CASSRVGTSGPREETQYF
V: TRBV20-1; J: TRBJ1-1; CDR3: CSTPEDTEAFF
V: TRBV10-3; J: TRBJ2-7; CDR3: CATSCGWDRGYEQYF
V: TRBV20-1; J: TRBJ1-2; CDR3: CSARQGYGYTF
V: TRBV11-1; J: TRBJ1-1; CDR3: CASSPGQGNTGAFF
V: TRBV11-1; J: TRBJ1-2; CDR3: CASSPPAAPALPNYGYTF
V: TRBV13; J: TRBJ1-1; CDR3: CASSLGGGFGTEAFF
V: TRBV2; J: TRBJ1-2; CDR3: CASSGPGQGPSNYGYTF
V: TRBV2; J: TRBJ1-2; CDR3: CASTHIIGQGGFNYGYTF
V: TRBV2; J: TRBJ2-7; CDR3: CASRAWTSGAIGQYF
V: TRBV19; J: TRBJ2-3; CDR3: CASSLAGGATDTQYF
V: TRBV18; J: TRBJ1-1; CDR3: CASSQSTGDTEAFF
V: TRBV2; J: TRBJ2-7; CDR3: CASRTGFRGAYEQYF
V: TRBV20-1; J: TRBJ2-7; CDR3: CSARPAGTAPYEQYF
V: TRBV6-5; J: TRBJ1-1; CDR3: CASSYGRGRLGTEAFF
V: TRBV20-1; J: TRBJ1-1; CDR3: CSAFPGQGSRAFF
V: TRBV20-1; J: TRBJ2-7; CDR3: CSANRGTSYEQYF